The rows below give T cell receptor beta chains drawn from one sample of a study of blood T cell repertoires in COVID-19. The table came from immunoSEQ multiplex PCR; TCRdb's copy has only in-frame clones and leaves some out. The sample has a few hundred thousand clones; around 89% are singletons. The specimen was PBMCs or T cells enriched from blood (not recorded which). The receptors shown here come from a woman aged 30 to 39 who had recovered from COVID-19. Each CDR3 is given with its conserved first and last residue. Each record gives: D gene, clone size, J gene, V gene, CDR3 protein, CDR3 DNA. A D gene is named only where the DNA matches it firmly. Clone sizes are given selectively: once, few, many, or a class where the clone is expanded.

TRBD2 | few | TRBJ2-1 | TRBV19 | CASSLGLAGTEQFF | TGTGCCAGTAGTCTGGGACTAGCGGGAACCGAGCAGTTCTTC
- | - | TRBJ2-5 | TRBV5-6 | CASSPGERETQYF | TGTGCCAGCAGCCCCGGGGAGAGGGAGACCCAGTACTTC
- | - | TRBJ1-1 | TRBV7-9 | CASSSGTKAFF | TGTGCCAGCAGCTCCGGGACAAAAGCTTTCTTT
TRBD1 | - | TRBJ1-3 | TRBV5-1 | CASSLAGTGVSGNTIYF | TGCGCCAGCAGCTTGGCCGGGACAGGGGTGTCTGGAAACACCATATATTTT
- | once | TRBJ2-1 | TRBV5-4 | CASSVGSRSSNEQFF | TGTGCCAGCAGCGTGGGGTCCCGGTCATCCAATGAGCAGTTCTTC
TRBD2 | - | TRBJ2-1 | TRBV3-1/TRBV3-2 | CASRPGLAEDTNEQFF | TGTGCCAGCAGACCCGGACTAGCGGAAGATACGAATGAGCAGTTCTTC
TRBD1 | - | TRBJ2-4 | TRBV29-1 | CSARGQQAKNIQYF | TGCAGCGCCCGGGGACAGCAAGCCAAAAACATTCAGTACTTC
- | few | TRBJ2-1 | TRBV21-1 | CASSKAGVNEQFF | TGTGCCAGCAGCAAAGCCGGGGTCAATGAGCAGTTCTTC
- | - | TRBJ1-1 | TRBV10-2 | CASSESRQRTEAFF | TGCGCCAGCAGTGAGTCGCGCCAGCGCACTGAAGCTTTCTTT
- | - | TRBJ1-5 | TRBV19 | CASSIGPNQPQHF | TGTGCCAGTAGTATTGGCCCTAATCAGCCCCAGCATTTT
TRBD1 | - | TRBJ2-1 | TRBV5-1 | CASKLGQVNNEQFF | TGCGCCAGCAAACTTGGACAGGTCAACAATGAGCAGTTCTTC
- | - | TRBJ2-2 | TRBV27 | CASSEGVGLSGELFF | TGTGCCAGCAGCGAGGGAGTGGGGTTGTCCGGGGAGCTGTTTTTT
- | - | TRBJ1-2 | TRBV7-2 | CASSLEGRLLHGYTF | TGTGCCAGCAGCTTGGAGGGGCGCTTATTACACGGCTACACCTTC
TRBD1 | - | TRBJ1-5 | TRBV6-2/TRBV6-3 | CASSQDRGVNQPQHF | TGTGCCAGCAGCCAGGACAGGGGGGTCAATCAGCCCCAGCATTTT
TRBD1 | - | TRBJ1-2 | TRBV7-9 | CASSFWDRSLGYTF | TGTGCCAGCAGCTTCTGGGACAGAAGTCTTGGCTACACCTTC
TRBD2 | - | TRBJ2-7 | TRBV5-1 | CASRRGGREATYEQYF | TGCGCCAGCAGACGCGGGGGTCGGGAGGCAACCTACGAGCAGTACTTC
- | - | TRBJ1-2 | TRBV28 | CASSFSRAYGYTF | TGTGCCAGCAGTTTCTCCAGGGCCTATGGCTACACCTTC
- | - | TRBJ1-1 | TRBV5-1 | CASQGGVRNTEAFF | TGCGCCAGTCAAGGAGGGGTTCGGAACACTGAAGCTTTCTTT
TRBD1 | - | TRBJ1-1 | TRBV20-1 | CSASPQRTGRGAFF | TGCAGTGCTAGTCCCCAGAGGACAGGGAGAGGAGCTTTCTTT
- | - | TRBJ1-5 | TRBV19 | CASSEPPWLLNQPQHF | TGTGCCAGTAGCGAGCCTCCTTGGTTGCTCAATCAGCCCCAGCATTTT
- | - | TRBJ1-3 | TRBV5-8 | CASSFPGASSGNTIYF | TGTGCCAGCAGCTTCCCAGGGGCTAGCTCTGGAAACACCATATATTTT
TRBD2 | - | TRBJ2-4 | TRBV4-3 | CASSPDNPGLGIAKNIQYF | TGCGCCAGCAGCCCAGACAACCCGGGACTAGGGATCGCCAAAAACATTCAGTACTTC
TRBD1 | - | TRBJ1-1 | TRBV29-1 | CSVGKTGGRGTEAFF | TGCAGCGTGGGAAAAACAGGGGGCCGGGGCACTGAAGCTTTCTTT
- | - | TRBJ2-2 | TRBV18 | CASSRQTRGNTGELFF | TGTGCCAGCTCACGTCAGACTAGGGGGAACACCGGGGAGCTGTTTTTT
- | - | TRBJ1-4 | TRBV6-1 | CASSDARRGNEKLFF | TGTGCCAGCAGTGACGCCAGGAGGGGTAATGAAAAACTGTTTTTT
TRBD2 | - | TRBJ2-3 | TRBV6-6 | CASSPRTSGRAIRDTQYF | TGTGCCAGCAGTCCCCGGACTAGCGGGAGGGCAATAAGAGATACGCAGTATTTT
TRBD2 | - | TRBJ2-2 | TRBV6-6 | CASRFMAGAGELFF | TGTGCCAGCAGATTTATGGCGGGGGCCGGGGAGCTGTTTTTT